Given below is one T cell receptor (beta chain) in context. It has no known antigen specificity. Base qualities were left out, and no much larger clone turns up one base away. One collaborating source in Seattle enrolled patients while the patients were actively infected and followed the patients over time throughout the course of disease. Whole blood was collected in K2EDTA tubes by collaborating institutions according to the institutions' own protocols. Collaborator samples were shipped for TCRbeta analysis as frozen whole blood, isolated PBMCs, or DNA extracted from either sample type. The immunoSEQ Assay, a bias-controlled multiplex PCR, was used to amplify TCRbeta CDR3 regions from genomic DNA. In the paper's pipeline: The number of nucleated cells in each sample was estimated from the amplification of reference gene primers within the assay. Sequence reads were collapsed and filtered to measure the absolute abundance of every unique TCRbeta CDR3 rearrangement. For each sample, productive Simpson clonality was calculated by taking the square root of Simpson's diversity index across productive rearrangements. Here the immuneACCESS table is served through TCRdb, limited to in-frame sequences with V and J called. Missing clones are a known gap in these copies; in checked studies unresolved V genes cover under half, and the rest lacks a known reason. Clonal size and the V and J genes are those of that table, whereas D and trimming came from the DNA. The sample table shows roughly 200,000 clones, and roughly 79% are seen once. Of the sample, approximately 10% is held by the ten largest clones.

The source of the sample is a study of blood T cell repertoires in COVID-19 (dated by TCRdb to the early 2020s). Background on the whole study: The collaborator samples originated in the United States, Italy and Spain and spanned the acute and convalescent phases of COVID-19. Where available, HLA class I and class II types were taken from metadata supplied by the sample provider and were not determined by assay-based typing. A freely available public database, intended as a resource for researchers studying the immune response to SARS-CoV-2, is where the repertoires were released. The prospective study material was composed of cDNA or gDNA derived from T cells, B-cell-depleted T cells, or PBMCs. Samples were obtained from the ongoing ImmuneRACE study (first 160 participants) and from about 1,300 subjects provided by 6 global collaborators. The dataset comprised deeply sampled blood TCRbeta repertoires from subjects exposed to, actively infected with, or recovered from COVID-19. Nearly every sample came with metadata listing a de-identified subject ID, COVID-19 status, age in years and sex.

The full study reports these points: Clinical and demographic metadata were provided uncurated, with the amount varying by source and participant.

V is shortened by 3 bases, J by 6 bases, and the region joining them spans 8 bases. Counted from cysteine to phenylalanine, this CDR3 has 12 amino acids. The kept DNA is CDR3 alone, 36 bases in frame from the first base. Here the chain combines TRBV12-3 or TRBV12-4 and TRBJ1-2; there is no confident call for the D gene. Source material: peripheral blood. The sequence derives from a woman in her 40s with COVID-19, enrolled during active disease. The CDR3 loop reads CASSFGGDGYTF. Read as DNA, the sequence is TGTGCCAGCAGTTTCGGCGGGGATGGCTACACCTTC.